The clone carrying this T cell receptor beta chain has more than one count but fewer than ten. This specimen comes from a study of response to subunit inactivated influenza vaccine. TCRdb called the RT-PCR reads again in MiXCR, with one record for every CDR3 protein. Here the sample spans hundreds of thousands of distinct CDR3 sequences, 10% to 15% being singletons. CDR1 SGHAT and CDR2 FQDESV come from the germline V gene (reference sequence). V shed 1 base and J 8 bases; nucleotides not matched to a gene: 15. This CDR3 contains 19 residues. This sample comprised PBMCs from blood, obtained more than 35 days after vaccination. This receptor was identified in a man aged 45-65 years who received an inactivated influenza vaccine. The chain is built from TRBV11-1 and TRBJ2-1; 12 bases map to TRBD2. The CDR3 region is CASSLVVVASGRVVDEQFF. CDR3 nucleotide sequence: TGTGCCAGCAGCTTAGTTGTTGTGGCTAGCGGGAGGGTTGTGGATGAGCAGTTCTTC.